This T cell receptor (beta chain) was recovered during a study of T cell repertoires in cytomegalovirus infection. Via MiXCR, TCRdb re-called the reads, giving one row per CDR3 protein. The data show some 350,000 distinct CDR3 sequences, with approximately 18% seen just once and under 9% held by the top ten. The CDR3 consists of 16 residues. Per germline, CDR1 SGHTA and CDR2 FQGNSA. Trimming took off 2 bases at V and 0 bases at J, with 8 bases between the two ends. Broader study findings: Carriers of CMV and the relevant HLA type were discriminated by public TCR beta frequency. HLA-C-restricted TCR beta clonotypes specific for CMV led the ex vivo response.

This clonotype has ten or more counts. The target antigen is unknown. Sequenced material: PBMCs. The J gene is TRBJ1-6, the V gene TRBV7-2; no firm D call. The TCR was taken from a human donor in good health (CMV status not recorded). Some clones in this sample may be carry-over from other donors' samples. DNA for the CDR3: TGTGCCAGCAGCTTAACACCTAGCTCCTATAATTCACCCCTCCACTTT. Its translation: CASSLTPSSYNSPLHF. The full variable domain, rest sourced from reference TRBV7-2 and TRBJ1-6, is GAGVSQSPSNKVTEKGKDVELRCDPISGHTALYWYRQSLGQGLEFLIYFQGNSAPDKSGLPSDRFSAERTGGSVSTLTIQRTQQEDSAVYLCASSLTPSSYNSPLHFGNGTRLTVT.